These T cell receptor beta chains were read from a single sample in a study of blood T cell repertoires in COVID-19. Sequenced by immunoSEQ multiplex PCR; TCRdb stores in-frame clones only, minus some. The table includes tens of thousands of clones, 85% detected once. The sample taken for sequencing was peripheral blood. The origin of the receptors is a man older than 75 with acute or convalescent COVID-19. Both conserved end residues are part of each CDR3. D genes are given only for firm matches. Rows give clone size only sometimes, using once, few, many, or a class for an expanded clone.

d_gene,j_gene,abundance,v_gene,CDR3aa,CDR3nt
TRBD1,TRBJ1-2,NA,TRBV7-9,CASSLGQGYIYGYTF,TGTGCCAGCAGCTTAGGACAGGGATACATCTATGGCTACACCTTC
TRBD2,TRBJ2-7,once,TRBV14,CASSLWGLAGSEQYF,TGTGCCAGCAGCCTATGGGGACTAGCGGGATCCGAGCAGTACTTC
NA,TRBJ2-7,NA,TRBV5-6,CASSLDRYEQYF,TGTGCCAGCAGCTTGGATCGGTACGAGCAGTACTTC
TRBD1,TRBJ2-1,NA,TRBV7-8,CASSSTRDRDENEQFF,TGTGCCAGCAGCTCTACCCGGGACAGGGATGAGAATGAGCAGTTCTTC
NA,TRBJ1-2,NA,TRBV19,CASTGDRGYTF,TGTGCCAGTACGGGTGATCGTGGCTACACCTTC
TRBD1,TRBJ1-1,few,TRBV7-3,CASSLTGGNTEAFF,TGTGCCAGCAGCTTGACAGGGGGGAACACTGAAGCTTTCTTT
NA,TRBJ2-7,NA,TRBV21-1,CASSKDPSSGTYYEQYF,TGTGCCAGCAGCAAAGATCCGTCTAGCGGGACCTACTACGAGCAGTACTTC
NA,TRBJ2-1,NA,TRBV7-9,CASSFTNRGDEQFF,TGTGCCAGCAGCTTTACCAACCGGGGTGATGAGCAGTTCTTC
TRBD2,TRBJ2-1,NA,TRBV4-2,CASSQGLRLAGGPNEQFF,TGTGCCAGCAGCCAAGGGTTGAGACTAGCGGGAGGGCCCAATGAGCAGTTCTTC
TRBD1,TRBJ1-4,NA,TRBV6-5,CASSYRQGTNEKLFF,TGTGCCAGCAGTTACCGACAGGGAACAAATGAAAAACTGTTTTTT
TRBD1,TRBJ1-2,NA,TRBV11-1,CASSLLGQNYGYTF,TGTGCCAGCAGCTTATTGGGACAGAACTATGGCTACACCTTC
NA,TRBJ2-1,NA,TRBV27,CASSPSGANYNEQFF,TGTGCCAGCAGTCCCTCTGGGGCGAACTACAATGAGCAGTTCTTC
NA,TRBJ1-1,NA,TRBV6-5,CASRRQANTEAFF,TGTGCCAGCAGAAGACAGGCGAACACTGAAGCTTTCTTT
TRBD1,TRBJ2-7,NA,TRBV24-1,CATRQGSSYEQYF,TGTGCCACCCGACAGGGGAGCTCCTACGAGCAGTACTTC
NA,TRBJ2-5,once,TRBV5-8,CASSPDSTQETQYF,TGTGCCAGCAGCCCTGACAGTACCCAAGAGACCCAGTACTTC
NA,TRBJ2-2,NA,TRBV7-8,CASSALAALWSGELFF,TGTGCCAGCAGCGCCCTAGCTGCCCTTTGGTCAGGGGAGCTGTTTTTT